This T cell receptor beta chain emerged from a study of post-analysis software for immune sequencing data. Notes on the study in general: The five TRBV segments detected at higher frequency in patients than in controls included TRBV5-6, TRBV5-1 and TRBV20-1. Normalized Chao1 diversity in multiple sclerosis patients fell significantly below that of controls.

Sequencing libraries made from TCR beta cDNA carried unique molecular identifiers. TCRdb re-analysed the PCR reads in MiXCR, keeping a single row per CDR3 protein. The sample records fewer than 900,000 distinct CDR3 sequences, roughly 50% being singletons. For this clonotype: Antigen specificity is unknown. A read error may account for a junction end that differs from germline.

CDR1 is SSHAT, CDR2 FNYEAQ, per germline (reference sequence). The length of the CDR3 is 14 residues. The chain employs TRBV7-7 and TRBJ2-3; D may be TRBD2 (6 bases). The source of this sequence is a girl under 18 with multiple sclerosis. The specimen was blood. This CDR3 reads CASSGGASTDTQYF. DNA for the CDR3: TGTGCTAGCAGTGGAGGGGCTAGCACAGATACGCAGTATTTT.